The clone carrying this T cell receptor (beta chain) has at least ten counts. Its specificity is unknown. This sample stems from a study of T cell repertoires in cytomegalovirus infection. Notes on the study in general: Dominant in the ex vivo response were TCR beta clonotypes restricted by HLA-C and specific for CMV.

TCRdb redid the calling of the reads with MiXCR, one entry per CDR3 protein. The data contain 140,000 to 150,000 distinct CDR3 sequences, around 30% of them singletons. CDR3 length: 16 residues. The germline V and J ends were trimmed by 1 base and 7 bases, with 17 bases remaining between them. V usage is TRBV12-3 or TRBV12-4 and J usage is TRBJ2-1, with D possibly TRBD2 on 7 matching bases. The clonotype comes from a human donor in good health (CMV status not recorded). Some clones in this sample may be carry-over from other donors' samples. The sample was CD8+ T cells from cultured PBMCs, taken from culture after CMV antigen stimulation. CDR3 sequence (DNA): TGTGCCAGCAGTTTAGGTTTGGGGGGGCCGAGGAATGAGCAGTTCTTC. Residues: CASSLGLGGPRNEQFF.